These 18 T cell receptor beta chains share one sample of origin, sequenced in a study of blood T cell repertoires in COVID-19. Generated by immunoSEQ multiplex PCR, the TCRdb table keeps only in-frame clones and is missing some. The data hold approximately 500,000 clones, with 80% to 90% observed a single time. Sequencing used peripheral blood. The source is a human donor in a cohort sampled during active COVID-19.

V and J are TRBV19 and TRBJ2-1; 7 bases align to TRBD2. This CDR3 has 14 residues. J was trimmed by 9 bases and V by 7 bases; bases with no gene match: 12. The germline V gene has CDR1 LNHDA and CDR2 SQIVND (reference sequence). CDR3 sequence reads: CASNRASGLAEQFF. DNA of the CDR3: TGTGCCAGTAATAGGGCTAGCGGCCTCGCTGAGCAGTTCTTC. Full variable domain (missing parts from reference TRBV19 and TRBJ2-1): DGGITQSPKYLFRKEGQNVTLSCEQNLNHDAMYWYRQDPGQGLRLIYYSQIVNDFQKGDIAEGYSVSREKKESFPLTVTSAQKNPTAFYLCASNRASGLAEQFFGPGTRLTVL.

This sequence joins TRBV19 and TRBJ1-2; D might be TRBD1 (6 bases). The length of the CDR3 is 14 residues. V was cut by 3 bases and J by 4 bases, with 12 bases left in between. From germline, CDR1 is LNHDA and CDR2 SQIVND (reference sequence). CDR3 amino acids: CASSMADRRYGYTF. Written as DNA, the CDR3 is TGTGCCAGTAGTATGGCCGACAGGCGCTATGGCTACACCTTC.

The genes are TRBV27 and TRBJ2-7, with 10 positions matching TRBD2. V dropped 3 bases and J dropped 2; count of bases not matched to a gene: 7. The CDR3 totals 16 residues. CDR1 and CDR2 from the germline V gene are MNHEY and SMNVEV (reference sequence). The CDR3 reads CASSLSAGGMTYEQYF. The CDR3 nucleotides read TGTGCCAGCAGTTTGTCAGCGGGAGGGATGACCTACGAGCAGTACTTC.

The DNA of the CDR3 is TGTGCCAGCAGTTTCGTCGGGGGGCGGCCAGATACGCAGTATTTT. It codes for CASSFVGGRPDTQYF. The chain employs TRBV27 and TRBJ2-3, with a weak D call TRBD2 (7 bases). The germline gives CDR1 MNHEY, CDR2 SMNVEV (reference sequence). V was pared by 3 bases and J by 4 bases, with 14 bases between. CDR3 size: 15 residues.

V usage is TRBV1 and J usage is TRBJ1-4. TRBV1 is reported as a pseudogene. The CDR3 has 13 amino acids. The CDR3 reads CTSSPRGPEKLFF. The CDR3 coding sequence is TGCACCAGCAGCCCACGGGGTCCGGAAAAACTGTTTTTT.

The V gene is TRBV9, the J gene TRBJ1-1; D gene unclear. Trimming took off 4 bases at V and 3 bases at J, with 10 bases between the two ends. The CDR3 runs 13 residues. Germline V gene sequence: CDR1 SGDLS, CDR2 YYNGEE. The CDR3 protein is CASSPGRHTEAFF. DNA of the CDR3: TGTGCCAGCAGCCCGGGGAGGCACACTGAAGCTTTCTTT.

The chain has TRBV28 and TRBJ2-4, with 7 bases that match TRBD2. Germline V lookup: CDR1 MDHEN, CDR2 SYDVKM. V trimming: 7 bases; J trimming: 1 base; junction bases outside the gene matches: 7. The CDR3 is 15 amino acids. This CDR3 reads CASMGLYVAKNIQYF. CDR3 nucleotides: TGTGCCAGCATGGGACTATACGTTGCCAAAAACATTCAGTACTTC.

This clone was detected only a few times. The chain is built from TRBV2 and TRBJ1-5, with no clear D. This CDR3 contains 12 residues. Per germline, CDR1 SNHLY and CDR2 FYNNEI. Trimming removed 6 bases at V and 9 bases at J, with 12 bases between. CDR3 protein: CASRLRERPQHF. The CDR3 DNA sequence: TGTGCCAGCAGGCTCCGGGAACGGCCCCAGCATTTT.

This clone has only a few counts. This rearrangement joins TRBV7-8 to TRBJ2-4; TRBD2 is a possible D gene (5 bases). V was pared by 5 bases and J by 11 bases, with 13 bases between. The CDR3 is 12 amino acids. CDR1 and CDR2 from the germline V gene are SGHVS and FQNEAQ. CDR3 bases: TGTGCCAGCAGCCTGGGGAGAGAGGTTCAGTACTTC. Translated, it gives CASSLGREVQYF. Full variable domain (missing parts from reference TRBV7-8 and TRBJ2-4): GAGVSQSPRYKVAKRGQDVALRCDPISGHVSLFWYQQALGQGPEFLTYFQNEAQLDKSGLPSDRFFAERPEGSVSTLKIQRTQQEDSAVYLCASSLGREVQYFGAGTRLSVL.

In nucleotides, the CDR3 is TGTGCCAGTACAAGCGGCAGCAATGGCAACTACGAGCAGTACTTC. Its translation is CASTSGSNGNYEQYF. This rearrangement joins TRBV19 to TRBJ2-7; perhaps TRBD2 as D (5 bases). V was shortened by 7 bases and J by 3 bases, with 19 bases between the two germline ends. The CDR3 is 15 amino acids. From germline, CDR1 is LNHDA and CDR2 SQIVND (reference sequence).

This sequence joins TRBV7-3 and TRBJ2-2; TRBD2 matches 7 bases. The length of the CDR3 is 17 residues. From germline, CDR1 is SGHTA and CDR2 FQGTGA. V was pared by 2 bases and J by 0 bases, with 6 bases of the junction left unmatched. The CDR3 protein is CASSLGIAGPNTGELFF. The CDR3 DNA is TGTGCCAGCAGCTTAGGGATAGCGGGCCCGAACACCGGGGAGCTGTTTTTT.

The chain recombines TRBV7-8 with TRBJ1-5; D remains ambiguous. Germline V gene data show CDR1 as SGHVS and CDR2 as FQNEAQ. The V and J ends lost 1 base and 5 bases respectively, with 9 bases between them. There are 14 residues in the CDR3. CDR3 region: CASSLVGRDQPQHF. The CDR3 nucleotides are TGTGCCAGCAGCTTAGTTGGGAGGGATCAGCCCCAGCATTTT.

This CDR3 is CATSDFPGQRISNQPQHF. The CDR3 coding sequence is TGTGCCACCAGTGATTTTCCGGGACAGAGAATTAGCAATCAGCCCCAGCATTTT. J is TRBJ1-5 and V is TRBV24-1; the match to TRBD1 covers 7 bases. Germline V lookup: CDR1 KGHDR, CDR2 SFDVKD. There are 18 residues in the CDR3. Trimming took 1 base from V and 0 from J; bases not matched to a gene: 8.

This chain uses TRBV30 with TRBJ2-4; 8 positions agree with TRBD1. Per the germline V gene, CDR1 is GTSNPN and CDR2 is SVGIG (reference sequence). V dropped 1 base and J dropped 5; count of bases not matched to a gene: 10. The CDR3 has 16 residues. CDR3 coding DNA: TGTGCCTGGAGTGAGAGGGACAGGCCGGTCGAAAACATTCAGTACTTC. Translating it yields CAWSERDRPVENIQYF.

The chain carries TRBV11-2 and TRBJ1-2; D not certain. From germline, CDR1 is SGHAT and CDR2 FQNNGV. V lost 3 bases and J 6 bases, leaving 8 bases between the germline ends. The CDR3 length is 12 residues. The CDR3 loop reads CASSLEGNGYTF. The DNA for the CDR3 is TGTGCCAGCAGCTTGGAGGGAAATGGCTACACCTTC.

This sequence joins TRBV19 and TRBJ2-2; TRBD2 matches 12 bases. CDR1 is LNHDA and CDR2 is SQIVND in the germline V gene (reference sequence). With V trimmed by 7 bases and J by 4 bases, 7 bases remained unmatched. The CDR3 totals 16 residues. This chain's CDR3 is CASKGGTSGFTGELFF. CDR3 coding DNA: TGTGCCAGTAAAGGGGGGACTAGCGGGTTCACCGGGGAGCTGTTTTTT.

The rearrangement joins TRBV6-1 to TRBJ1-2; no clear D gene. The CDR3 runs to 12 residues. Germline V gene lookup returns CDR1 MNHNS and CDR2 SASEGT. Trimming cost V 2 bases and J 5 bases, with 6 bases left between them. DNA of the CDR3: TGTGCCAGCAGTGAAACCGGGTATGGCTACACCTTC. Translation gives CASSETGYGYTF.

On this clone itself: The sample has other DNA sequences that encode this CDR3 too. CDR3 coding DNA: TGTGCCAGCAGTTTGGGGCTGAACTATGGCTACACCTTC. Translated, it gives CASSLGLNYGYTF. J is TRBJ1-2 and V is TRBV28; D may be TRBD1 (5 bases). Looked up from germline, CDR1 is MDHEN and CDR2 is SYDVKM. The CDR3 contains 13 residues. The V gene lost 3 bases and the J gene lost 2 bases, with 7 bases spanning the gap.